These T cell receptor beta chains were read from a single sample in a study of blood T cell repertoires in COVID-19. TCRdb's copy holds only in-frame clones and misses some; the assay was immunoSEQ multiplex PCR. The sample shows roughly 160,000 clones, more than 70% of them seen only once. Sequencing used peripheral blood. Receptor source: a man over 45 with active or convalescent COVID-19. The CDR3 runs from the conserved cysteine through the conserved F or W. The D gene is left open where the match is weak.

>TRBD2|TRBV11-1|TRBJ2-3
CASSFSGGGTDTQYF
TGTGCCAGCAGCTTTAGCGGGGGGGGCACAGATACGCAGTATTTT
>TRBD2|TRBV5-4|TRBJ2-7
CASSLGGEGLYEQYF
TGTGCCAGCAGCTTGGGGGGGGAGGGTCTCTACGAGCAGTACTTC
>NA|TRBV18|TRBJ2-3
CASSPSGTDTQYF
TGTGCCAGCTCACCATCGGGCACAGATACGCAGTATTTT
>TRBD2|TRBV7-6|TRBJ2-1
CASSRSLAGGPNEQFF
TGTGCCAGCAGCCGCTCTCTAGCGGGGGGCCCCAATGAGCAGTTCTTC
>NA|TRBV6-6|TRBJ1-6
CASSYQAGESPLHF
TGTGCCAGCAGTTACCAGGCAGGGGAATCACCCCTCCACTTT
>TRBD1|TRBV6-2/TRBV6-3|TRBJ1-2
CASSSRTGDLYGYTF
TGTGCCAGCAGTTCCCGGACAGGGGATCTCTATGGCTACACCTTC
>NA|TRBV7-6|TRBJ1-1
CASGENSEAFF
TGTGCCAGCGGGGAGAACTCCGAAGCTTTCTTT
>TRBD1|TRBV19|TRBJ1-1
CASSTSTGDFTEAFF
TGTGCCAGTAGTACATCCACAGGGGATTTCACTGAAGCTTTCTTT
>NA|TRBV18|TRBJ1-1
CASSLNDRNTEAFF
TGTGCCAGCTCACTAAACGACAGGAACACTGAAGCTTTCTTT
>NA|TRBV2|TRBJ2-5
CASTLRRQETQYF
TGTGCCAGCACCCTGCGGCGCCAAGAGACCCAGTACTTC
>NA|TRBV29-1|TRBJ1-1
CSVGEVLDTEAFF
TGCAGCGTAGGGGAGGTGCTGGACACTGAAGCTTTCTTT
>TRBD1|TRBV18|TRBJ1-1
CASSLGQGGTEAFF
TGTGCCAGCTCTCTCGGACAGGGCGGGACTGAAGCTTTCTTT
>TRBD2|TRBV6-2/TRBV6-3|TRBJ2-3
CASSEQAPGLAGRTDTQYF
TGTGCCAGCAGCGAACAGGCTCCGGGACTAGCGGGGAGGACAGATACGCAGTATTTT
>NA|TRBV7-6|TRBJ1-3
CASSPGAGSGNTIYF
TGTGCCAGCAGCCCCGGCGCGGGTTCTGGAAACACCATATATTTT
>TRBD1|TRBV7-3|TRBJ2-1
CASSLNGQGAHEQFF
TGTGCCAGCAGCTTAAACGGACAGGGGGCGCATGAGCAGTTCTTC
>NA|TRBV24-1|TRBJ2-3
CATSEVGDSTDTQYF
TGTGCCACCAGTGAGGTAGGGGATAGCACAGATACGCAGTATTTT
>NA|TRBV6-2/TRBV6-3|TRBJ1-2
CASSSTGTPFNYGYTF
TGTGCCAGCAGTTCCACCGGGACACCTTTTAACTATGGCTACACCTTC
>TRBD2|TRBV30|TRBJ2-2
CAWGISGVPTGELFF
TGTGCCTGGGGGATTAGCGGGGTCCCCACCGGGGAGCTGTTTTTT
>TRBD1|TRBV3-1/TRBV3-2|TRBJ1-6
CASRRQGNNSPLHF
TGTGCCAGCAGAAGACAGGGAAACAATTCACCCCTCCACTTT
>NA|TRBV6-5|TRBJ1-2
CASRVEGVYGYTF
TGTGCCAGCAGGGTAGAGGGGGTCTATGGCTACACCTTC
>TRBD2|TRBV4-2|TRBJ2-7
CASSQAGTSGTYEQYF
TGTGCCAGCAGTCAGGCCGGGACTAGCGGCACCTACGAGCAGTACTTC
>TRBD2|TRBV7-9|TRBJ2-2
CASSLLAGDTGELFF
TGTGCCAGCAGCCTTCTAGCGGGTGACACCGGGGAGCTGTTTTTT
>NA|TRBV27|TRBJ2-6
CASSWGVPGANVLTF
TGTGCCAGCAGTTGGGGGGTTCCCGGGGCCAACGTCCTGACTTTC